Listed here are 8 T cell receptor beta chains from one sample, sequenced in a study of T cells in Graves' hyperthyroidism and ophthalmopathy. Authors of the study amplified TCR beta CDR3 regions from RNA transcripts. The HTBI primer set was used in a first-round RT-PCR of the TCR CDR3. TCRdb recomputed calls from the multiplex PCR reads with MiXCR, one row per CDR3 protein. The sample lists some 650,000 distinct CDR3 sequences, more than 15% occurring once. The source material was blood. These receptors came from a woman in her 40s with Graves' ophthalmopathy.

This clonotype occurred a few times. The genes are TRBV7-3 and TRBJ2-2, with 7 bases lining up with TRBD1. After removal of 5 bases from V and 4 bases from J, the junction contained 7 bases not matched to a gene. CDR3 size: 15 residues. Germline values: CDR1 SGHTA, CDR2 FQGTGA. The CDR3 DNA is TGTGCCAGCAGCCCGACCGGGACAGCCACCGGGGAGCTGTTTTTT. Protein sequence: CASSPTGTATGELFF.

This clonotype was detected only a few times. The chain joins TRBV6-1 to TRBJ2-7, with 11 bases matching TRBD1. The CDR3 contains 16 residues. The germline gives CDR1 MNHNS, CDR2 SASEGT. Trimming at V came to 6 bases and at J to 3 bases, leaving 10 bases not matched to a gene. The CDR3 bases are TGTGCCAGCAGCACCCTTGGGACAGGGGGAGTCTACGAGCAGTACTTC. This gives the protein CASSTLGTGGVYEQYF.

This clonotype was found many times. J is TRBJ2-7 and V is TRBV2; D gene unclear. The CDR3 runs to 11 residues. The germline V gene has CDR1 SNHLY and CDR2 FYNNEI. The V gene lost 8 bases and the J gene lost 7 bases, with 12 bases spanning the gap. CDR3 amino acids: CASARTFEQYF. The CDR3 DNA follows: TGTGCCAGCGCAAGGACCTTTGAGCAGTACTTC.

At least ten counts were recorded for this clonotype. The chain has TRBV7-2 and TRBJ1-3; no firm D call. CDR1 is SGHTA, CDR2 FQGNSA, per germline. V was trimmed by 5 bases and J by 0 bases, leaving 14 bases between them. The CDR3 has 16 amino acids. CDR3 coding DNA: TGTGCCAGCAGCACCCGGGCCGACTTCTCTGGAAACACCATATATTTT. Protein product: CASSTRADFSGNTIYF.

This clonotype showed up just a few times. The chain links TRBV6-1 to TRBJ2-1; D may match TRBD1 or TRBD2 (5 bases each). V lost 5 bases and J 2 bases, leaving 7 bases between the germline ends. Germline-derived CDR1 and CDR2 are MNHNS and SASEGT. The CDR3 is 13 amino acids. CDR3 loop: CASSMGPYNEQFF. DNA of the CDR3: TGTGCCAGCAGTATGGGACCCTACAATGAGCAGTTCTTC.

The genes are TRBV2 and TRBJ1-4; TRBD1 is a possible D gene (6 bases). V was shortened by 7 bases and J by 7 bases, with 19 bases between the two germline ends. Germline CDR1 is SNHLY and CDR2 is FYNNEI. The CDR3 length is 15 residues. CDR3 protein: CASNRVSLVSEKLFF. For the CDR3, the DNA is TGTGCCAGCAACAGGGTATCATTGGTCAGTGAAAAACTGTTTTTT.

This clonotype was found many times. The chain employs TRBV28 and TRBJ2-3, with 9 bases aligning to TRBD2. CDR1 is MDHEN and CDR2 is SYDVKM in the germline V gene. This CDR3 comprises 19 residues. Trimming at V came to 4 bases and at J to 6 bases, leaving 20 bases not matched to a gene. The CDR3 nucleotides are TGTGCCAGCAGTTCCCCATACCTTTTAGCGGGAGTCCTCGGGGATACGCAGTATTTT. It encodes CASSSPYLLAGVLGDTQYF.

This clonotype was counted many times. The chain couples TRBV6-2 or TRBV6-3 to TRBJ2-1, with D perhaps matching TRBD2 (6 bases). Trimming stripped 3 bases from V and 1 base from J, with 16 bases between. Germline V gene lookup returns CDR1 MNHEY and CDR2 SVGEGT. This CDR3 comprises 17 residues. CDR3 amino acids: CASSYWSGTASYNEQFF. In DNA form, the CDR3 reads TGTGCCAGCAGTTATTGGTCCGGGACTGCTTCCTACAATGAGCAGTTCTTC.